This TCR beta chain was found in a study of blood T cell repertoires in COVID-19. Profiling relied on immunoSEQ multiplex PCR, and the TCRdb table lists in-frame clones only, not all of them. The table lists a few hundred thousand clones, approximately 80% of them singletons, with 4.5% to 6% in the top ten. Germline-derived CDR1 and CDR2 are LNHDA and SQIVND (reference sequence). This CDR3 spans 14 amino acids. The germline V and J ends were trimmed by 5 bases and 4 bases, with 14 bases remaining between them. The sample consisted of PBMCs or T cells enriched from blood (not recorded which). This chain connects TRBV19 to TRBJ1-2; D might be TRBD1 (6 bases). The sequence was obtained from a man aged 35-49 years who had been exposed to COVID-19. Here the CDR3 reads CASSDRTGTYGYTF. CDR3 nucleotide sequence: TGTGCCAGTAGTGACCGAACAGGGACCTATGGCTACACCTTC.